The clone carrying this TCR beta chain appeared a single time. What it recognizes is unknown. This sample stems from a study of resident and recirculating memory T cells in vitiligo. The method was immunoSEQ multiplex PCR; TCRdb's version includes in-frame clones alone and lacks a portion of them. Counted here are around 78,000 clones, about 90% occurring once; the ten biggest clones make up 4% to 5.5%. Study-level points and caveats: Sequences differed between biopsy sites and patients, suggesting private specificity.

Germline V gene sequence: CDR1 MNHEY, CDR2 SMNVEV (reference sequence). The CDR3 length is 13 residues. V lost 6 bases and J 8 bases, leaving 17 bases between the germline ends. This TCR was sampled from a male donor with vitiligo. The chain uses TRBV27 and TRBJ2-7, with unresolved D. Sequenced input: blood. CDR3 protein: CASSADSWQKQYF. The CDR3 DNA is TGTGCCAGCAGCGCAGACTCCTGGCAGAAGCAGTACTTC.